The clone carrying this T cell receptor beta chain came up a few times. Its antigen is unidentified. These data are taken from a study of response to subunit inactivated influenza vaccine. General study findings and limits: It was the authors' suggestion that each seasonal influenza vaccination recruits few new T cells.

The germline V gene has CDR1 ENHRY and CDR2 SYGVKD. The CDR3 is made up of 14 amino acids. V was cut by 6 bases and J by 2 bases, with 12 bases left in between. MiXCR was run by TCRdb on the RT-PCR reads, yielding one entry per CDR3 protein. The sample holds about 650,000 distinct CDR3 sequences, about a sixth seen once. This specimen was PBMCs from blood, taken 11 to 12 days after vaccination. This rearrangement joins TRBV10-3 to TRBJ2-3; D not certain. This receptor was identified in a man aged 50 to 59 who received an inactivated influenza vaccine. The CDR3 DNA reads as TGTGCCATCAGGCAGGCGTCCCCCACAGATACGCAGTATTTT. Its protein product is CAIRQASPTDTQYF.